This TCR beta chain derives from a study of cytomegalovirus exposure and HLA in healthy donors. Whole-study results and caveats: Most of the TCR beta V segments (in an earlier analysis) were productive either about 87% or about 30% of the time. Several top significant clusters appeared, in a later analysis, to be linked to common viral pathogens. In a later analysis, CMV-associated beta chains were mostly HLA-associated, it appeared.

The PCR had 60 Vbeta and 13 Jbeta primers. The table came from immunoSEQ multiplex PCR; TCRdb's copy has only in-frame clones and leaves some out. The top ten hold 5.8% of the sample, which has about 130,000 clones, roughly 68% seen once. About this clone: The antigen is undetermined.

The CDR3 contains 14 residues. Germline CDR1 reads ENHRY; CDR2 reads SYGVKD. Trimming pared 2 bases from V and 0 bases from J, leaving 8 bases between. The clonotype originates from a woman in her forties or fifties in good health and CMV-seropositive. V usage is TRBV10-3 and J usage is TRBJ2-7; D unclear. What was sequenced was PBMCs. CDR3 sequence reads: CAISEPPVSYEQYF. The CDR3 DNA reads TGTGCCATCAGTGAGCCCCCCGTCTCCTACGAGCAGTACTTC.